This entry lists 7 T cell receptor beta chains sequenced from one sample in a study of regulatory T cells in long-lasting Graves disease (dated by TCRdb to the early 2020s). Read against the paper, the sample's time point label means: persistent/refractory GD, antithyroid drugs over 5 years with positive TRAb. For both TCR sequencing and RNA sequencing, RNA was extracted from PBMCs using TRIzol. The library was built by means of multiplex PCR. The run used an Illumina HiSeq 4000. CDR3 regions were amplified by Arm-PCR with iRepertoire HTBI primers to construct TCR beta libraries. TCRdb redid the processing of the public reads, applying fastp at Q25 and MiXCR, and retained in-frame beta chains. Under each unique CDR3 protein, matching rows form one entry showing the most common genes and DNA. The table for this sample lists around 460,000 distinct CDR3 sequences; approximately 23% of them were counted only once. The ten largest clones take up over 10% of the sample.

The sample consisted of peripheral blood mononuclear cells (PBMCs), taken when the disease was refractory, from a patient treated with antithyroid drugs. The receptors stem from a female donor with Graves disease.

The table lists this clonotype with a few counts. J is TRBJ2-1 and V is TRBV27; the D gene is possibly TRBD2 (5 bases). This CDR3 region has 17 residues. In germline, CDR1 is MNHEY, CDR2 SMNVEV (reference sequence). The V gene lost 2 bases and the J gene lost 6 bases, with 20 bases spanning the gap. The CDR3: CASSLPLARRRLNEQFF. As DNA, the CDR3 is TGTGCCAGCAGTTTACCTTTAGCGCGGAGGAGGCTCAATGAGCAGTTCTTC.

The chain combines TRBV7-2 with TRBJ2-3, with 9 bases fitting TRBD2. The V gene end was trimmed by 3 bases and the J gene end by 3 bases; junction bases not matched to a gene: 4. Germline loops: CDR1 SGHTA, CDR2 FQGNSA. This CDR3 comprises 15 residues. As DNA, the CDR3 is TGTGCCAGCAGCTTCAGCGGGGGGAGGACAGATACGCAGTATTTT. As protein: CASSFSGGRTDTQYF. Drawing the rest from reference TRBV7-2 and TRBJ2-3, the complete variable domain is GAGVSQSPSNKVTEKGKDVELRCDPISGHTALYWYRQSLGQGLEFLIYFQGNSAPDKSGLPSDRFSAERTGGSVSTLTIQRTQQEDSAVYLCASSFSGGRTDTQYFGPGTRLTVL.

The chain couples TRBV19 to TRBJ1-5; D is perhaps TRBD1 (6 bases). V shed 6 bases and J shed 5 bases, with 17 bases lying between them. The germline V gene has CDR1 LNHDA and CDR2 SQIVND (reference sequence). CDR3 length: 15 residues. CDR3 amino acids: CASRDGGGADQPQHF. In DNA form, the CDR3 reads TGTGCCAGTAGGGACGGGGGGGGCGCGGATCAGCCCCAGCATTTT. Combining the CDR3 with reference TRBV19 and TRBJ1-5 gives the whole variable domain DGGITQSPKYLFRKEGQNVTLSCEQNLNHDAMYWYRQDPGQGLRLIYYSQIVNDFQKGDIAEGYSVSREKKESFPLTVTSAQKNPTAFYLCASRDGGGADQPQHFGDGTRLSIL.

This clonotype was picked up a small number of times. This CDR3 reads CASSSIQDGDYGYTF. In DNA form, the CDR3 reads TGTGCCAGCAGCTCAATCCAGGACGGGGACTATGGCTACACCTTC. The V gene is TRBV7-9, the J gene TRBJ1-2; D unclear. The CDR3 loop spans 15 amino acids. Trimming left V 4 bases short and J 3 bases short, with 15 bases between. CDR1 and CDR2 (germline): SEHNR, FQNEAQ (reference sequence).

The J gene is TRBJ1-5, the V gene TRBV19; 8 bases are a match to TRBD1. The CDR3 spans 14 residues. The V gene end was trimmed by 3 bases and the J gene end by 7 bases; junction bases not matched to a gene: 5. Germline V gene sequence: CDR1 LNHDA, CDR2 SQIVND (reference sequence). CDR3 DNA: TGTGCCAGTAGTATCCCCGCAGGGGGCCAGCCCCAGCATTTT. It encodes CASSIPAGGQPQHF.

The chain recombines TRBV7-8 with TRBJ1-1; a possible D gene is TRBD1 (6 bases). This CDR3 has 14 amino acids. V was clipped by 5 bases and J by 1 base, with 11 bases between them. Germline loops: CDR1 SGHVS, CDR2 FQNEAQ. CDR3 protein: CASSQETGNTEAFF. The CDR3 nucleotides read TGTGCCAGCAGCCAAGAGACAGGGAACACTGAAGCTTTCTTT.

In this sample, this clonotype turned up a few times. The chain couples TRBV20-1 to TRBJ2-5; TRBD1 aligns across 10 bases. The CDR3 covers 20 residues. The germline V gene has CDR1 DFQATT and CDR2 SNEGSKA (reference sequence). V was pared by 2 bases and J by 2 bases, with 20 bases of the junction left unmatched. The CDR3 DNA is TGCAGTGCTAGACGGGGGCTTCGGGACAGGGGAGAGTTTGGGCAAGAGACCCAGTACTTC. This translates into CSARRGLRDRGEFGQETQYF.